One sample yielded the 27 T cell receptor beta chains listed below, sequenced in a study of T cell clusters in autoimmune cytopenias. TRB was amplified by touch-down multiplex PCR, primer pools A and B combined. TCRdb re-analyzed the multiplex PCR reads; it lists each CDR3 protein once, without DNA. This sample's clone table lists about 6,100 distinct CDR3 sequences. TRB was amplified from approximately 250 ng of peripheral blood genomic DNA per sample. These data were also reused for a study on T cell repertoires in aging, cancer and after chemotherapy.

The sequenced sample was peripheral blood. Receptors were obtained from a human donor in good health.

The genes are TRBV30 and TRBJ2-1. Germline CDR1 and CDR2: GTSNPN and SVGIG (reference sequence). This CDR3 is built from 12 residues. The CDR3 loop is CAWSIDNNEQFF. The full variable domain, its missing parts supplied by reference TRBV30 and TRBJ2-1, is SQTIHQWPATLVQPVGSPLSLECTVEGTSNPNLYWYRQAAGRGLQLLFYSVGIGQISSEVPQNLSASRPQDRQFILSSKKLLLSDSGFYLCAWSIDNNEQFFGPGTRLTVL.

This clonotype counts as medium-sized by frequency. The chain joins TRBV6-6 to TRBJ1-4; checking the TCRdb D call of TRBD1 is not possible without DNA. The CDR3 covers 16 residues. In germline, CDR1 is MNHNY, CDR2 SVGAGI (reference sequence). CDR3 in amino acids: CASSYGTGVLDEKLFF.

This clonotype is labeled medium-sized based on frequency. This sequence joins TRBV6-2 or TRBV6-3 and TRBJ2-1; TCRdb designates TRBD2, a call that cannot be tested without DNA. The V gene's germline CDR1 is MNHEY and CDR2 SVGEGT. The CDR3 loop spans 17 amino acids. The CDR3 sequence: CASSYSGLAGIYNEQFF.

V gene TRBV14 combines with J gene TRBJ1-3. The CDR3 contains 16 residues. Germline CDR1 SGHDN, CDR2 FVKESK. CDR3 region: CASSQSGNLAGNTIYF.

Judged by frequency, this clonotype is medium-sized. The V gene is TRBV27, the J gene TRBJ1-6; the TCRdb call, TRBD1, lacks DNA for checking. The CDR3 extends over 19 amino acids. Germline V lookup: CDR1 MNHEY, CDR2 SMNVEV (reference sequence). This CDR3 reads CASSPYPTVGVNYNSPLHF.

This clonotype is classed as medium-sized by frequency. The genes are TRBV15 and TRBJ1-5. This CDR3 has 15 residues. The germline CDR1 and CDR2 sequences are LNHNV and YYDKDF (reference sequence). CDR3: CATSRDDNGRTAQHF.

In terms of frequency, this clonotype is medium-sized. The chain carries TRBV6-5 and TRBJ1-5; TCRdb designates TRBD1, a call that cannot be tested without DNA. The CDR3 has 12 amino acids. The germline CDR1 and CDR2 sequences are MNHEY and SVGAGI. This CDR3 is CASRTGAQPQHF.

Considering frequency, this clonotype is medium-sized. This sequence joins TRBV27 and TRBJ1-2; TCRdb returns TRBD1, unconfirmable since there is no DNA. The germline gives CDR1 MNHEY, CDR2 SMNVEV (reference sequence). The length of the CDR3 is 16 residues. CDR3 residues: CASSSTTGGANYGYTF.

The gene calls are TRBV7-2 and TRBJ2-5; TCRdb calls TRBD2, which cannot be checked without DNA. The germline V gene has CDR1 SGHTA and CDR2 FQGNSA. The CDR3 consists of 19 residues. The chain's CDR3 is CASSLAGLAGGPAQETQYF.

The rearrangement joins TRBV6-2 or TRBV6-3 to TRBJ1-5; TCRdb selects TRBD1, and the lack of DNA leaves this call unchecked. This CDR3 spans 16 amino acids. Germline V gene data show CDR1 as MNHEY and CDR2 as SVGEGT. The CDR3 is CASSYVPGAKYQPQHF.

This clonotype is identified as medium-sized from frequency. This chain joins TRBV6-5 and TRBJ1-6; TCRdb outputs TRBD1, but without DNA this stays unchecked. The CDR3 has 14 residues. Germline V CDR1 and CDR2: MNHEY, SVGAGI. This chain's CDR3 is CATRGTGRVSPLHF.

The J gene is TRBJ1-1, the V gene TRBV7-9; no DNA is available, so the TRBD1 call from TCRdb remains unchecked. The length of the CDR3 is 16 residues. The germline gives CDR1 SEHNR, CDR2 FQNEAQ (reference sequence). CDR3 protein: CASSLVGRGVTIEAFF.

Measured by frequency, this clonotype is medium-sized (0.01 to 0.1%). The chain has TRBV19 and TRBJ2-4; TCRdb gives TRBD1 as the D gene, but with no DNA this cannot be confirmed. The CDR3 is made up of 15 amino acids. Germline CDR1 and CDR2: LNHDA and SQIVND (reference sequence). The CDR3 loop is CASSTRGQIKNIQYF.

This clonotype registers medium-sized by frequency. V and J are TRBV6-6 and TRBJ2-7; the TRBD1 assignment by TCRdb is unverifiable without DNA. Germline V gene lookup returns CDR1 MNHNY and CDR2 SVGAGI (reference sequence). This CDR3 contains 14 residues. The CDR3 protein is CASSNRGNSYEQYF.

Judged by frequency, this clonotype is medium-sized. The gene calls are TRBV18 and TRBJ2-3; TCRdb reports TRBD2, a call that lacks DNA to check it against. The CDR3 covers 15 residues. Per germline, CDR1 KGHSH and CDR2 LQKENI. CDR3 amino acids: CASSPSVPGTDTQYF. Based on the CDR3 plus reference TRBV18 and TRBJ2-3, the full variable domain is NAGVMQNPRHLVRRRGQEARLRCSPMKGHSHVYWYRQLPEEGLKFMVYLQKENIIDESGMPKERFSAEFPKEGPSILRIQQVVRGDSAAYFCASSPSVPGTDTQYFGPGTRLTVL.

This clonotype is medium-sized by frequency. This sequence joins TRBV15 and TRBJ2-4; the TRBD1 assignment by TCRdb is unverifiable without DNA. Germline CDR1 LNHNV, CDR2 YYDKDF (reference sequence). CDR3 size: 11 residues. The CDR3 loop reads CATGQGGIQYF.

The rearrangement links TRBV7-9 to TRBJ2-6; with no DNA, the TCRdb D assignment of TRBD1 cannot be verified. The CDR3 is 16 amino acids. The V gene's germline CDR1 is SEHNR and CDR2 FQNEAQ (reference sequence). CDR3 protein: CASSFGTGPGANVLTF.

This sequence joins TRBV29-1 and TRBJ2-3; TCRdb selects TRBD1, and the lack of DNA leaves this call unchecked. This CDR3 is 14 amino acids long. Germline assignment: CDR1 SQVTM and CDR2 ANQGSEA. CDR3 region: CSVRRTGVTDTQYF.

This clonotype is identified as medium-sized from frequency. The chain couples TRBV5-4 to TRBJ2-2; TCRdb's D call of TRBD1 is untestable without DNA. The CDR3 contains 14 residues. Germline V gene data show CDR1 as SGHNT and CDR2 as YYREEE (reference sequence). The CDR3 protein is CASSPPTNTGELFF.

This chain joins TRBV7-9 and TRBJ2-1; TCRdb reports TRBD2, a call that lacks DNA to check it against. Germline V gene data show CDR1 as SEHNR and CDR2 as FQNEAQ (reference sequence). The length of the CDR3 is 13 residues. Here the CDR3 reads CASSVGLWNEQFF.

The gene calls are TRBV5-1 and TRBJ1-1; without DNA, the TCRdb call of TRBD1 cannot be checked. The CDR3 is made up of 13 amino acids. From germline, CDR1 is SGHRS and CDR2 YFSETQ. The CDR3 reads CASRGQGNTEAFF.

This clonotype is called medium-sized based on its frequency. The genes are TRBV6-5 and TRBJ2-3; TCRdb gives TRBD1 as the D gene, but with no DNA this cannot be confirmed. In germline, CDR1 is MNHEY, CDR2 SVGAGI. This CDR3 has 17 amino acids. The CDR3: CASRPGWGGLSTDTQYF.

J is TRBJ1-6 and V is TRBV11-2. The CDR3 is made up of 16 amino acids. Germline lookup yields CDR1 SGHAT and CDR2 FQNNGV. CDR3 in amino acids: CASSPDRRPHNSPLHF.

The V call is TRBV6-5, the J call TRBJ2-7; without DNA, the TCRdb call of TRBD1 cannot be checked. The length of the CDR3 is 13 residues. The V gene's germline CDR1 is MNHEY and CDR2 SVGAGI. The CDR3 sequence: CASSPCGVCEQYF.

CDR3 residues: CASSLGAPSSYNEQFF. The gene calls are TRBV7-2 and TRBJ2-1; TCRdb's assignment of TRBD1 cannot be checked, as there is no DNA. Germline V gene data show CDR1 as SGHTA and CDR2 as FQGNSA. The CDR3 consists of 16 residues.

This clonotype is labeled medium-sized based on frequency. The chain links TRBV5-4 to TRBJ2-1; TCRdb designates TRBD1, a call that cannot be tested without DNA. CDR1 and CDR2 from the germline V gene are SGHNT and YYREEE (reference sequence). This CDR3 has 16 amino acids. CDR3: CASSPNPGSSYNEQFF.

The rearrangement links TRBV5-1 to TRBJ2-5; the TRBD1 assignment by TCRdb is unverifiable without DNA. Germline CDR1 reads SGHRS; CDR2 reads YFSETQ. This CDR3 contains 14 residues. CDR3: CASSRGTTEETQYF. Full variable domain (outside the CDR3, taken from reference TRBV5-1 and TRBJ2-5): KAGVTQTPRYLIKTRGQQVTLSCSPISGHRSVSWYQQTPGQGLQFLFEYFSETQRNKGNFPGRFSGRQFSNSRSEMNVSTLELGDSALYLCASSRGTTEETQYFGPGTRLLVL.